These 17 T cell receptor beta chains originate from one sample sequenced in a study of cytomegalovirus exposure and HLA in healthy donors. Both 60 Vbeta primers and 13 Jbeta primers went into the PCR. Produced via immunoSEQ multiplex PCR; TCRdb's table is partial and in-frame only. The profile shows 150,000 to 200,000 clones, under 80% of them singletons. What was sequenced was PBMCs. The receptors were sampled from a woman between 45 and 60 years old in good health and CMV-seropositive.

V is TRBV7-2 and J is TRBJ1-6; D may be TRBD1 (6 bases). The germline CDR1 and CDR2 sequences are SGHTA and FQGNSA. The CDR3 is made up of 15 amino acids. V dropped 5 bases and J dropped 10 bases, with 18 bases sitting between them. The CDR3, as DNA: TGTGCCAGCAGCCAATCCCCAGGGGTGAGGTCACCCCTCCACTTT. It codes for CASSQSPGVRSPLHF.

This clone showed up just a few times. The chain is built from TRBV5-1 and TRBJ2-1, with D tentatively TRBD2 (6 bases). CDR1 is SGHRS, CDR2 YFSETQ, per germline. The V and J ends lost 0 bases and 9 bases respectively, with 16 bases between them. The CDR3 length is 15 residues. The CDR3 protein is CASSLDPTRAGEQFF. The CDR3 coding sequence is TGCGCCAGCAGCTTGGACCCGACTAGGGCGGGTGAGCAGTTCTTC.

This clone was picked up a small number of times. The CDR3 DNA reads TGTGCCAGCAGCTTAGGAGCAGGCCTCAATGCTGGCTACACCTTC. Residues: CASSLGAGLNAGYTF. The rearrangement uses TRBV7-9 and TRBJ1-2; D is uncertain. The CDR3 has 15 residues. Germline values: CDR1 SEHNR, CDR2 FQNEAQ (reference sequence). Trimming shortened V by 1 base and J by 7 bases, and 16 bases separated the two germline ends.

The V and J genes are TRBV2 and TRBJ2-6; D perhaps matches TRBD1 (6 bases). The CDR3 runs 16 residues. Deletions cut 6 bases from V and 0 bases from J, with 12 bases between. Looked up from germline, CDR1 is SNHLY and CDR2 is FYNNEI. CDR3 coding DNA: TGTGCCAGCAGCTCGGACAGCCCCTCTGGGGCCAACGTCCTGACTTTC. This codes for CASSSDSPSGANVLTF.

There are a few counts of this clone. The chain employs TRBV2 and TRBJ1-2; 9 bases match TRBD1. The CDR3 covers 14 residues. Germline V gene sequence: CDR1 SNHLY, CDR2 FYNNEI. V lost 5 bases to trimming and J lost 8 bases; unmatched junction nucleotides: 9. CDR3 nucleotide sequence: TGTGCCAGCAGTCAAAGACAGGGGGTAGGCGGCTACACCTTC. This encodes CASSQRQGVGGYTF. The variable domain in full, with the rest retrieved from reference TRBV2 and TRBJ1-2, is EPEVTQTPSHQVTQMGQEVILRCVPISNHLYFYWYRQILGQKVEFLVSFYNNEISEKSEIFDDQFSVERPDGSNFTLKIRSTKLEDSAMYFCASSQRQGVGGYTFGSGTRLTVV.

The CDR3 bases are TGTGCCAGCAGTTCCTATAGCGGGGGGCCTACGGATACGCAGTATTTT. Translation: CASSSYSGGPTDTQYF. The V and J genes are TRBV6-6 and TRBJ2-3; 10 nucleotides align to TRBD2. J gave up 6 bases and V 4 bases, and 10 bases lay outside the gene matches. CDR1 is MNHNY and CDR2 is SVGAGI in the germline V gene (reference sequence). The CDR3 has 16 amino acids.

CDR3 DNA: TGTGCCAGCAGTTTAGATTACAGGGGCAATGGCTACACCTTC. This encodes CASSLDYRGNGYTF. The rearrangement links TRBV27 to TRBJ1-2; TRBD1 agrees at 7 bases. Germline V lookup: CDR1 MNHEY, CDR2 SMNVEV (reference sequence). V was clipped by 2 bases and J by 6 bases; unmatched bases: 6. This CDR3 is built from 14 residues.

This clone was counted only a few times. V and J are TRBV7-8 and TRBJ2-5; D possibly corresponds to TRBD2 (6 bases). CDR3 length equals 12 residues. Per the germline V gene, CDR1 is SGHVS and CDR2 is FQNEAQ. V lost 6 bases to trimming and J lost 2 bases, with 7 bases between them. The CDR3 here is CASRGGQETQYF. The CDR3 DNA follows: TGTGCCAGCAGGGGAGGACAAGAGACCCAGTACTTC.

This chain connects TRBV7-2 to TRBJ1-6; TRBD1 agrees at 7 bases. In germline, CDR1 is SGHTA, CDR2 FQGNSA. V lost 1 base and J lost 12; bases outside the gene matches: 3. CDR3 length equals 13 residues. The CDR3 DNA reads TGTGCCAGCAGCTTAGACAGGGGTCAACCCCTCCACTTT. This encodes CASSLDRGQPLHF.

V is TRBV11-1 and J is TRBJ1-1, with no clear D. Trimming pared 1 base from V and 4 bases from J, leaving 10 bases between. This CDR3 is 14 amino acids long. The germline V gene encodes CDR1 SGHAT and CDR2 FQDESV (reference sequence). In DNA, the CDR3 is TGTGCCAGCAGCTTAGGACACAGCATCACTGAAGCTTTCTTT. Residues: CASSLGHSITEAFF.

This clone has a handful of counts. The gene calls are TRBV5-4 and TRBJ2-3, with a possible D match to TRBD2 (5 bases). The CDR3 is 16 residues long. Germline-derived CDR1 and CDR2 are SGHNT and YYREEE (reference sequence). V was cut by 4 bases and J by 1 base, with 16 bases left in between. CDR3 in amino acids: CASSPRGAGGTDTQYF. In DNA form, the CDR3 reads TGTGCCAGCAGCCCCCGGGGAGCCGGGGGCACAGATACGCAGTATTTT.

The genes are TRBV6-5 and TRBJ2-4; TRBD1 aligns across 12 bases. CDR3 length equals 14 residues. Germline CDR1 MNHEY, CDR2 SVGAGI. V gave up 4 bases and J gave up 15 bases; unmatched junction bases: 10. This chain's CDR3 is CASSLGDRGLFGYF. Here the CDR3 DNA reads TGTGCCAGCAGTTTGGGGGACAGGGGGCTTTTTGGGTACTTC.

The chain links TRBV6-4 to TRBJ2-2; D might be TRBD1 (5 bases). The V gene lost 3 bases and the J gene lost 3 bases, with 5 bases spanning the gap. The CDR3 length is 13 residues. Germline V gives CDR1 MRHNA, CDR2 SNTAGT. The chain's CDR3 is CASSEGDTGELFF. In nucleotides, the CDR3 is TGTGCCAGCAGTGAAGGGGACACCGGGGAGCTGTTTTTT.

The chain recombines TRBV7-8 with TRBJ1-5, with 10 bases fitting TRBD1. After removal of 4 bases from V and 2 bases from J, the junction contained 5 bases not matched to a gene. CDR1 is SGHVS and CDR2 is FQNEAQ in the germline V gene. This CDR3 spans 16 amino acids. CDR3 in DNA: TGTGCCAGCAGCTCTGACAGGGGGCCGGGCAATCAGCCCCAGCATTTT. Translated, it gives CASSSDRGPGNQPQHF.

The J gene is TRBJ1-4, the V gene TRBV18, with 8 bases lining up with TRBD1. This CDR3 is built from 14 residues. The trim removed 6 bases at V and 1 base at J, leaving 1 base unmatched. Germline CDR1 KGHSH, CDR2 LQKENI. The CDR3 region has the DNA TGTGCCAGCTCCGACAGGGGAACTAATGAAAAACTGTTTTTT. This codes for CASSDRGTNEKLFF.

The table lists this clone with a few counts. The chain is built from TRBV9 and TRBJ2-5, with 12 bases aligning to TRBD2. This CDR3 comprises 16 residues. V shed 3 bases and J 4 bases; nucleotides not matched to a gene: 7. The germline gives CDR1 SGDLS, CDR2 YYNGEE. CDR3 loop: CASSGASGGASETQYF. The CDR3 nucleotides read TGTGCCAGCAGCGGCGCTAGCGGGGGGGCCTCAGAGACCCAGTACTTC.

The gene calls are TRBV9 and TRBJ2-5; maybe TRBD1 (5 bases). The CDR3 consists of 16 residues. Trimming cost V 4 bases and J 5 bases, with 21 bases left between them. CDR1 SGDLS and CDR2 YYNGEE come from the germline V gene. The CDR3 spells CASSPTDSRSKETQYF. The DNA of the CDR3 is TGTGCCAGCAGCCCCACCGACAGTCGGTCTAAGGAGACCCAGTACTTC. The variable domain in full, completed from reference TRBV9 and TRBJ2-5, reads DSGVTQTPKHLITATGQRVTLRCSPRSGDLSVYWYQQSLDQGLQFLIQYYNGEERAKGNILERFSAQQFPDLHSELNLSSLELGDSALYFCASSPTDSRSKETQYFGPGTRLLVL.